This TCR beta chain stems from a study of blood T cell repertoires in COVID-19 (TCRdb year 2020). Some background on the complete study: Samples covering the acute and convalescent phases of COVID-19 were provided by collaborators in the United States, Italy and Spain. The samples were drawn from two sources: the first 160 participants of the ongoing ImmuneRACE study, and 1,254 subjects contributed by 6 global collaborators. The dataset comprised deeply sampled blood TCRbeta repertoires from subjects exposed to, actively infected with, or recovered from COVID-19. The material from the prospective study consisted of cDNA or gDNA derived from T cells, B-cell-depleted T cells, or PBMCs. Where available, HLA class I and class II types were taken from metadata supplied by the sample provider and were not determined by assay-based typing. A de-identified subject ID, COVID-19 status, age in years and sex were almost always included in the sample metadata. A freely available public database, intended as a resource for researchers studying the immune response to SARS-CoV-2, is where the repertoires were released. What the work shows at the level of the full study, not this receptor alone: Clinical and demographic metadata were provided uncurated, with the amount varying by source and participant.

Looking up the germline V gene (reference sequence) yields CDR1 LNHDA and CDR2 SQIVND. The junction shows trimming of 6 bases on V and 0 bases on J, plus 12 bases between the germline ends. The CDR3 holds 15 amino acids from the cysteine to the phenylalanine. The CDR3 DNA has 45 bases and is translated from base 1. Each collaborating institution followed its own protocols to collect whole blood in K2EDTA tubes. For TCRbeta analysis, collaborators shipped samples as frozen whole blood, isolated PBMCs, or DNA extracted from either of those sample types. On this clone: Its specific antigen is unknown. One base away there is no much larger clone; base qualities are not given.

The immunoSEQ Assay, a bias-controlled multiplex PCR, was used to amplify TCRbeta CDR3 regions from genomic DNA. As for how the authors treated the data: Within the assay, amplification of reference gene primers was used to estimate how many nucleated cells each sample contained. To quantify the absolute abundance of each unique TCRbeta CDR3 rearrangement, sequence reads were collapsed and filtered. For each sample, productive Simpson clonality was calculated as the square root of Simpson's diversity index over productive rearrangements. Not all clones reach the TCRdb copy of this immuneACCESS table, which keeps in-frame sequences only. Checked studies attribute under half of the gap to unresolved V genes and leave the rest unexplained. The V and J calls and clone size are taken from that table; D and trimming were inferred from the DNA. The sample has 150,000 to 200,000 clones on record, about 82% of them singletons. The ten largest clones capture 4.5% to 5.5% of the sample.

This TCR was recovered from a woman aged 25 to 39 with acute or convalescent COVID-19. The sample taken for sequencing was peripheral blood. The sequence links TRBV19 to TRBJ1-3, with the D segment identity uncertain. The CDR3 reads CASRTKPDSGNTIYF. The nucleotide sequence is TGTGCCAGTAGGACTAAGCCTGACTCTGGAAACACCATATATTTT.